These T cell receptor beta chains were read from a single sample in a study of T-cell memory formation after mild COVID-19. TCRdb itself ran the 5' RACE reads through MiXCR, one entry per CDR3 protein. The sample has over 130,000 distinct CDR3 sequences, 14% to 15% seen once. The sequencing input was PBMCs or a T cell subset sorted from them (not recorded which). The receptors originated from an adult woman who had mild COVID-19 (a few samples of this study predate the infection). Cell type and time point are not known. CDR3s leave out the opening cysteine and the closing phenylalanine or tryptophan. Each record gives: CDR3 length, V gene, J gene, CDR3 protein.

14,TRBV5-5,TRBJ2-7,ASSGAGGWDSYEQY
12,TRBV12-3/TRBV12-4,TRBJ2-2,ASSLGARTGELF
11,TRBV7-9,TRBJ2-1,ASSLAGLAEQF
11,TRBV6-2/TRBV6-3,TRBJ2-1,ASIGAGLYEQF
8,TRBV12-3/TRBV12-4,TRBJ2-7,ASPLYEQY
13,TRBV27,TRBJ2-1,ASSAHRDSYNEQF
17,TRBV24-1,TRBJ2-1,ATSKKPGLAGGPFNEQF
16,TRBV4-1,TRBJ2-4,ASSLPGQGDLAKNIQY
14,TRBV6-5,TRBJ1-1,ASSYNRGLKYTEAF
14,TRBV18,TRBJ2-7,ASSPTGTGQLYEQY
11,TRBV29-1,TRBJ2-7,SAADRGRDEQY
9,TRBV2,TRBJ1-1,ASSEGRVAF
17,TRBV7-6,TRBJ2-3,ASSLGGLAGGPSTDTQY
10,TRBV5-1,TRBJ2-7,ASSPGTVEQY
14,TRBV7-7,TRBJ2-1,ASSSEAGVGMSEQF
12,TRBV7-7,TRBJ2-3,ASSSGVGTDTQY
14,TRBV18,TRBJ2-7,ASSPTTRTGVYEQY
13,TRBV7-9,TRBJ2-1,ASSFRAGTYNEQF
10,TRBV27,TRBJ2-1,ASSFPLGEQF
14,TRBV7-8,TRBJ2-1,ASSPRTSGSFDEQF
17,TRBV4-2,TRBJ1-1,ASSPLKYGLRVLRTEAF
12,TRBV7-9,TRBJ2-7,ASRKGTGTYEQY
10,TRBV5-5,TRBJ2-5,ASSVVGETQY
11,TRBV24-1,TRBJ1-2,ATSAATNYGYT
13,TRBV24-1,TRBJ1-1,ATSDPRTGDTEAF
10,TRBV12-3/TRBV12-4,TRBJ2-7,ASSPGGPEQY
13,TRBV24-1,TRBJ2-3,ATAPMDRGTDTQY
11,TRBV6-6,TRBJ2-1,ASSYSGNNEQF
12,TRBV29-1,TRBJ1-1,STKGTGGAAEAF
16,TRBV27,TRBJ1-2,ASSFAGQGFKAPYGYT
11,TRBV27,TRBJ2-7,ASSLNQGYEQY
12,TRBV7-9,TRBJ1-2,ASSPGDRPLGYT
12,TRBV5-1,TRBJ2-1,ASSLGQGADEQF
13,TRBV6-5,TRBJ2-2,ASSYVLAGAGELF
12,TRBV11-3,TRBJ2-1,ASSLLGGPNEQF
12,TRBV5-1,TRBJ1-5,ASSPEGKYQPQH
14,TRBV3-1,TRBJ2-4,ASSQEGRGAENIQY
13,TRBV15,TRBJ2-2,ATSSPTHSTGELF
15,TRBV6-5,TRBJ2-5,ASSYIPQGTDQETQY
13,TRBV2,TRBJ1-1,ASRKNSGPQTEAF
11,TRBV4-2,TRBJ2-1,ASSLGQGDEQF
14,TRBV4-3,TRBJ2-1,ASSQDRLPPGNEQF
15,TRBV6-5,TRBJ2-7,ASTLGPTSGINYEQY
15,TRBV21-1,TRBJ2-5,ASSKVATMEPQETQY
12,TRBV29-1,TRBJ2-7,SVELPGQGFEQY
12,TRBV6-5,TRBJ2-2,ASIGDPLTGELF
11,TRBV5-1,TRBJ2-5,ASSLYDQETQY
12,TRBV2,TRBJ2-5,ASRHTSGRETQY
12,TRBV27,TRBJ1-1,ASSLIGQATEAF
14,TRBV7-6,TRBJ2-1,ASSHSSGDSYNEQF
12,TRBV6-5,TRBJ2-2,ASSSRGRPGELF
13,TRBV6-2/TRBV6-3,TRBJ2-3,ASSYAWREEDTQY
13,TRBV5-1,TRBJ2-7,ASSLETSGTYEQY